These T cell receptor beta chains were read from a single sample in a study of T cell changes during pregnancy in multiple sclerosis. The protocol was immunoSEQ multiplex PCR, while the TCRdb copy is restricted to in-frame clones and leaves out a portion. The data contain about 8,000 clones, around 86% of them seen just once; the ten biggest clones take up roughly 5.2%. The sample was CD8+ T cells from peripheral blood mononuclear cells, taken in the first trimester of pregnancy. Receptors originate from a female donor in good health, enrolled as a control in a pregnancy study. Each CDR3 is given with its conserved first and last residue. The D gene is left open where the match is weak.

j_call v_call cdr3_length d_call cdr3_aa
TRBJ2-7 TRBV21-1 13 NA CASSTRELYEQYF
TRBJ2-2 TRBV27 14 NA CASSWAQNTGELFF
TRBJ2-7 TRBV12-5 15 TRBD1 CASGGYRGPFYEQYF
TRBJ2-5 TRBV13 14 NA CASSRITGPREQYF
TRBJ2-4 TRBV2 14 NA CASSVKAAKNIQYF
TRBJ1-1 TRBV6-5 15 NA CASSLHRNLNTEAFF
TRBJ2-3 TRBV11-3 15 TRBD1 CASSSKGAVTDTQYF
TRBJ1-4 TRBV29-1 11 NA CSARVNEKLFF
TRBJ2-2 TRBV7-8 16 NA CASSYPMDRYTGELFF
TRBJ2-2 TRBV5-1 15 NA CASSLFWALTGELFF
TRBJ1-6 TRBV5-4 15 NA CASSSTGILNSPLHF
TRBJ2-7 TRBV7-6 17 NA CASSHLGSWTPSYEQYF
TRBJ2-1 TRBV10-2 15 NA CASSESGVGYNEQFF
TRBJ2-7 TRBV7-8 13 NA CASSDKLANEQYF
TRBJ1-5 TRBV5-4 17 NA CASSLTSCFRGNQPQHF
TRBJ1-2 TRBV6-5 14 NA CASSYTRYRDGYTF
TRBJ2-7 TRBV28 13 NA CATSSVYRYEQYF
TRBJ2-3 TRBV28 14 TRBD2 CASATSGRPDTQYF
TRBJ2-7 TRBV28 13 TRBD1 CASRRYRGYEQYF
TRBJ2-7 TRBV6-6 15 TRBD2 CASSPSSGSSYEQYF
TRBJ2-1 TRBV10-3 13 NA CAISESFNNEQFF
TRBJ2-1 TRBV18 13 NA CASSPPGGNEQFF
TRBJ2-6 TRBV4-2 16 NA CASSQDGHSGANVLTF
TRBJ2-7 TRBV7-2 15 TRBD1 CASSLDGTGLYEQYF
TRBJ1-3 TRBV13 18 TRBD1 CASSLGRKQGETGNTIYF
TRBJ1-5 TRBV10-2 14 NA CASRSVLQDQPQHF
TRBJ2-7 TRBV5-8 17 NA CASSLYPGQGYSYEQYF
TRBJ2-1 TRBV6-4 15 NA CASSDSQGPYNEQFF
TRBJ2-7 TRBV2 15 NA CASSPPPTPPYEQYF
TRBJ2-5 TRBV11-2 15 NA CASRRSGTRPETQYF
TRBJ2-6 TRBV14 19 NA CASSPIYGSLLSGANVLTF
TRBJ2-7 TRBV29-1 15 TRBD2 CSVMGTSGSYYQQYF